These 25 T cell receptor beta chains share one sample of origin, sequenced in a study of blood T cell repertoires in COVID-19. Data came from immunoSEQ multiplex PCR; TCRdb stores just in-frame clones and leaves some out. Of 200,000 to 300,000 clones in the sample, around 86% were seen once. The sample comprised peripheral blood. The receptors here all came from a woman aged 55-69 years with COVID-19, enrolled during active disease.

The chain combines TRBV2 with TRBJ2-5, with 14 positions matching TRBD2. This CDR3 contains 15 residues. Germline CDR1 SNHLY, CDR2 FYNNEI. The V and J ends lost 6 bases and 5 bases, in that order; junction bases with no gene match: 5. CDR3 residues: CASRGLAGEGETQYF. The CDR3 DNA reads TGTGCCAGCAGGGGACTAGCGGGAGAGGGTGAGACCCAGTACTTC. Complete variable domain (other parts from reference TRBV2 and TRBJ2-5): EPEVTQTPSHQVTQMGQEVILRCVPISNHLYFYWYRQILGQKVEFLVSFYNNEISEKSEIFDDQFSVERPDGSNFTLKIRSTKLEDSAMYFCASRGLAGEGETQYFGPGTRLLVL.

The chain is built from TRBV10-3 and TRBJ2-1; D is possibly TRBD2 (5 bases). Germline V gives CDR1 ENHRY, CDR2 SYGVKD. CDR3 size: 13 residues. V lost 5 bases to trimming and J lost 9 bases, with 14 bases between them. Here the CDR3 reads CAISRELVGEQFF. In DNA form, the CDR3 reads TGTGCCATCAGTAGGGAGTTGGTAGGTGAGCAGTTCTTC.

The chain joins TRBV24-1 to TRBJ2-3, with unresolved D. The V gene lost 0 bases and the J gene lost 4 bases, with 13 bases spanning the gap. The CDR3 consists of 16 residues. Germline V gene lookup returns CDR1 KGHDR and CDR2 SFDVKD. CDR3 amino acids: CATSDLSPGSADTQYF. CDR3 coding DNA: TGTGCCACCAGTGATTTGTCCCCAGGATCCGCAGATACGCAGTATTTT.

Note on this clone: The sample holds other DNA sequences that translate to the same CDR3. The DNA for the CDR3 is TGTGCCAGCAGCCCGACAGGGGCCAATCAGCCCCAGCATTTT. Its protein is CASSPTGANQPQHF. The chain has TRBV6-6 and TRBJ1-5; 8 bases are a match to TRBD1. Losses at the gene ends were 6 bases for V and 3 bases for J; bases not matched to a gene: 4. Germline lookup yields CDR1 MNHNY and CDR2 SVGAGI (reference sequence). The length of the CDR3 is 14 residues.

The CDR3 loop is CSVRRRENYGYTF. For the CDR3, the DNA is TGCAGCGTGCGGAGGCGGGAGAACTATGGCTACACCTTC. V usage is TRBV29-1 and J usage is TRBJ1-2, with no clear D. The length of the CDR3 is 13 residues. The V end lost 6 bases, the J end lost 2 bases, and 13 bases lay between the germline ends. The germline V gene encodes CDR1 SQVTM and CDR2 ANQGSEA.

This chain connects TRBV5-6 to TRBJ2-5, with a weak D call TRBD1 (6 bases). Per the germline V gene, CDR1 is SGHDT and CDR2 is YYEEEE. V was cut by 3 bases and J by 5 bases, with 14 bases left in between. The CDR3 consists of 14 residues. CDR3 nucleotides: TGTGCCAGCAGCTCCCTGGACCAGGGGGAGACCCAGTACTTC. Translation gives CASSSLDQGETQYF.

The genes are TRBV2 and TRBJ2-7; D unclear. The CDR3 length is 14 residues. Per the germline V gene, CDR1 is SNHLY and CDR2 is FYNNEI. V was cut by 4 bases and J by 3 bases, with 13 bases left in between. The CDR3 sequence: CASSGLDGFYEQYF. The CDR3 DNA reads TGTGCCAGCAGTGGGCTAGACGGATTCTACGAGCAGTACTTC.

The chain is built from TRBV6-6 and TRBJ2-1, with 12 bases identical to TRBD2. This CDR3 has 15 amino acids. Germline assignment: CDR1 MNHNY and CDR2 SVGAGI (reference sequence). V was clipped by 4 bases and J by 9 bases; unmatched bases: 7. CDR3 sequence: CASSLPSTSGSEQFF. As DNA, the CDR3 is TGTGCCAGCAGTTTGCCTTCGACTAGCGGGAGTGAGCAGTTCTTC.

This rearrangement joins TRBV28 to TRBJ1-1, with D perhaps TRBD1 (5 bases). This CDR3 spans 13 amino acids. Germline assignment: CDR1 MDHEN and CDR2 SYDVKM. Deletions cut 6 bases from V and 3 bases from J, with 11 bases between. The CDR3 DNA follows: TGTGCCAGCAGCCGGGAGGGGTACACTGAAGCTTTCTTT. Protein sequence: CASSREGYTEAFF.

The chain couples TRBV6-5 to TRBJ2-5; D might be TRBD2 (6 bases). CDR1 and CDR2 (germline): MNHEY, SVGAGI. Trimming took off 6 bases at V and 5 bases at J, with 19 bases between the two ends. This CDR3 contains 15 residues. This CDR3 is CASSRGTFSRETQYF. CDR3 DNA sequence: TGTGCCAGCAGCCGCGGGACTTTTAGTCGGGAGACCCAGTACTTC.

This chain uses TRBV5-4 with TRBJ2-7, with a possible D match to TRBD1 (6 bases). Germline CDR1 and CDR2: SGHNT and YYREEE (reference sequence). Trimming cost V 3 bases and J 1 base, with 11 bases left between them. CDR3 length equals 14 residues. CDR3 sequence: CASSSWTESYEQYF. The CDR3 nucleotides are TGTGCCAGCAGCTCTTGGACAGAGTCCTACGAGCAGTACTTC.

The gene calls are TRBV28 and TRBJ2-1; D may be TRBD1 (6 bases). The CDR3 is 16 amino acids. V was shortened by 6 bases and J by 3 bases, with 18 bases between the two germline ends. CDR1 is MDHEN and CDR2 is SYDVKM in the germline V gene. The CDR3 is CASSSIVGQFYNEQFF. The CDR3 coding sequence is TGTGCCAGCAGCAGTATAGTCGGACAGTTCTACAATGAGCAGTTCTTC.

The chain couples TRBV28 to TRBJ1-5; D remains ambiguous. The CDR3 totals 14 residues. Germline assignment: CDR1 MDHEN and CDR2 SYDVKM. V lost 3 bases, J lost 5 bases, and 11 bases lay in between. CDR3 protein: CASSFFTEYQPQHF. DNA of the CDR3: TGTGCCAGCAGTTTTTTCACGGAGTATCAGCCCCAGCATTTT.

This clone was observed a few times. V and J are TRBV20-1 and TRBJ1-5; D is ambiguous. The CDR3 is 13 residues long. CDR1 and CDR2 from the germline V gene are DFQATT and SNEGSKA (reference sequence). Trimming shortened V by 3 bases and J by 4 bases, and 10 bases separated the two germline ends. CDR3 DNA: TGCAGTGCTAGTCCGTCTCCGAATCAGCCCCAGCATTTT. As protein: CSASPSPNQPQHF.

The chain has TRBV6-5 and TRBJ2-1; D is unclear. V was pared by 2 bases and J by 9 bases, with 5 bases between. The CDR3 consists of 11 residues. Germline values: CDR1 MNHEY, CDR2 SVGAGI. CDR3 residues: CASSYRSEQFF. CDR3 coding DNA: TGTGCCAGCAGTTACCGGAGTGAGCAGTTCTTC.

This clone was seen a single time. The chain recombines TRBV7-3 with TRBJ1-6, with D perhaps matching TRBD1 (5 bases). The V and J ends lost 4 bases and 10 bases respectively, with 17 bases between them. The germline V gene has CDR1 SGHTA and CDR2 FQGTGA. There are 15 residues in the CDR3. DNA of the CDR3: TGTGCCAGCAGCTCACTCGGGGGGGGAAAATCACCCCTCCACTTT. Its translation is CASSSLGGGKSPLHF.

V is TRBV5-4 and J is TRBJ2-5, with a tentative D call TRBD1 (5 bases). V was cut by 4 bases and J by 4 bases, with 8 bases left in between. The germline CDR1 and CDR2 sequences are SGHNT and YYREEE (reference sequence). The CDR3 has 12 residues. The CDR3 here is CASSPQGETQYF. The CDR3 DNA reads as TGTGCCAGCAGCCCCCAGGGAGAGACCCAGTACTTC.

The gene calls are TRBV7-9 and TRBJ2-2, with D unresolved. In germline, CDR1 is SEHNR, CDR2 FQNEAQ (reference sequence). The length of the CDR3 is 12 residues. The germline V and J ends were trimmed by 5 bases and 6 bases, with 7 bases remaining between them. The CDR3 sequence: CASSLNSGELFF. The CDR3 nucleotides read TGTGCCAGCAGCCTAAACTCCGGGGAGCTGTTTTTT.

The chain recombines TRBV4-1 with TRBJ2-4, with a possible D match to TRBD2 (6 bases). V was shortened by 0 bases and J by 2 bases, with 17 bases between the two germline ends. Per the germline V gene, CDR1 is MGHRA and CDR2 is YSYEKL. CDR3 length: 18 residues. This chain's CDR3 is CASSQEGGGYATKNIQYF. For the CDR3, the DNA is TGCGCCAGCAGCCAAGAAGGTGGGGGGTATGCTACCAAAAACATTCAGTACTTC.

CDR3 protein: CASSLGAHNEQFF. Here the CDR3 DNA reads TGTGCCAGCAGTTTAGGGGCTCATAATGAGCAGTTCTTC. The chain has TRBV12-3 or TRBV12-4 and TRBJ2-1; no definite D call. Between the trimmed V and J ends, which lost 1 base and 7 bases, there was a span of 8 bases. The CDR3 is made up of 13 amino acids.

The gene calls are TRBV30 and TRBJ1-1; TRBD1 might be the D (5 bases). V gave up 2 bases and J gave up 1 base, with 14 bases separating them. The germline V gene has CDR1 GTSNPN and CDR2 SVGIG (reference sequence). The CDR3 covers 15 residues. The CDR3 sequence: CAWSPPGLRNTEAFF. The CDR3 region has the DNA TGTGCCTGGAGTCCTCCGGGACTCAGGAACACTGAAGCTTTCTTT.

This chain joins TRBV13 and TRBJ2-3, with 8 nucleotides matching TRBD2. V shed 5 bases and J 2 bases; nucleotides not matched to a gene: 9. The CDR3 loop spans 16 amino acids. Germline CDR1 and CDR2: PRHDT and FYEKMQ (reference sequence). CDR3 DNA: TGTGCCAGCAGCCACGGGACTAGAGGGTTCACAGATACGCAGTATTTT. Its protein product is CASSHGTRGFTDTQYF.

The gene calls are TRBV5-6 and TRBJ2-7, with D possibly being TRBD2 (6 bases). This CDR3 comprises 13 residues. V dropped 3 bases and J dropped 4 bases, with 11 bases sitting between them. In germline, CDR1 is SGHDT, CDR2 YYEEEE. CDR3: CASSSWDSYEQYF. The CDR3, as DNA: TGTGCCAGCAGCTCTTGGGACTCATACGAGCAGTACTTC.

A single count supports this clone. The chain is built from TRBV28 and TRBJ2-7, with 8 positions matching TRBD2. The CDR3 spans 13 residues. Germline-derived CDR1 and CDR2 are MDHEN and SYDVKM. J gave up 6 bases and V 6 bases, and 7 bases lay outside the gene matches. This CDR3 is CASSPGLAGEQYF. In DNA form, the CDR3 reads TGTGCCAGCAGCCCCGGACTAGCTGGCGAGCAGTACTTC.

CDR3 bases: TGCGCCAGCAGCTTGGGGCTAGCGGGAGGGGAGTTCATGGAGACCCAGTACTTC. Amino acid sequence: CASSLGLAGGEFMETQYF. This chain links TRBV5-1 with TRBJ2-5, with 12 bases that match TRBD2. CDR1 and CDR2 from the germline V gene are SGHRS and YFSETQ. This CDR3 contains 18 residues. With 0 bases clipped from V and 5 bases from J, the junction kept 11 bases outside the gene matches.